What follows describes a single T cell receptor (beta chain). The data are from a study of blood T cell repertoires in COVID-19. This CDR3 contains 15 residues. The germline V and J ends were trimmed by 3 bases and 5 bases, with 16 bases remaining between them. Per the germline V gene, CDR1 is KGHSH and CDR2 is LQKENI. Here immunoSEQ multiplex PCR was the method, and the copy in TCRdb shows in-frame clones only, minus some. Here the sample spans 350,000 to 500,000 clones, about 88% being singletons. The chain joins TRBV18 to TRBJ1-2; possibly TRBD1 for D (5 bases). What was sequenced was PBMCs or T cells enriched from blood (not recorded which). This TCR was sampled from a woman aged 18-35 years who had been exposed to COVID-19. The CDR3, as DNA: TGTGCCAGCTCACCCGGGGCGGGACCCCTTTATGGCTACACCTTC. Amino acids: CASSPGAGPLYGYTF.